Listed here are 13 T cell receptor beta chains from one sample, sequenced in a study of CD8 T cells in ankylosing spondylitis. Notes on the study in general: A motif in TCR beta, a set of eight or nine highly homologous variants, appeared characteristic of ankylosing spondylitis blood.

TCRdb re-called the 5' RACE reads with MiXCR, one entry per CDR3 protein. The table lists 700,000 to 850,000 distinct CDR3 sequences, about an eighth of them singletons, with 0.51% in the top ten. Which antigens these TCRs recognize remains unknown. What was sequenced was blood, either unsorted or a sorted T cell fraction (not recorded which). All receptors come from a male donor with ankylosing spondylitis.

This clonotype appeared a few times. The chain links TRBV4-3 to TRBJ1-1; a weak D match, TRBD1 (5 bases). In germline, CDR1 is LGHNA, CDR2 YSLEER. Deletions cut 4 bases from V and 5 bases from J, with 17 bases between. CDR3 length: 15 amino acids. In DNA, the CDR3 is TGCGCCAGCAGCCTCCATGGCAGGGCGGGAACTGAAGCTTTCTTT. Its protein product is CASSLHGRAGTEAFF.

This clonotype was counted a few times. The rearrangement links TRBV20-1 to TRBJ1-2; D is unclear. V was trimmed by 3 bases and J by 3 bases, leaving 11 bases between them. Germline CDR1 DFQATT, CDR2 SNEGSKA (reference sequence). The CDR3 is made up of 13 amino acids. The CDR3 reads CSASAVTHYGYTF. The CDR3 DNA follows: TGCAGTGCTAGTGCAGTTACTCACTATGGCTACACCTTC.

The CDR3 nucleotides are TGCAGTGCTCCGACAGGGACCCACGAGCAGTACTTC. Protein: CSAPTGTHEQYF. V gene TRBV20-1 combines with J gene TRBJ2-7; 7 positions match TRBD1. The CDR3 consists of 12 residues. Germline loops: CDR1 DFQATT, CDR2 SNEGSKA (reference sequence). Trimming cost V 5 bases and J 5 bases; bases outside gene matches: 6.

The V gene is TRBV9, the J gene TRBJ1-5; D is unclear. The CDR3 loop spans 14 amino acids. The germline V gene has CDR1 SGDLS and CDR2 YYNGEE. Trimming stripped 3 bases from V and 7 bases from J, with 14 bases between. CDR3 sequence (DNA): TGTGCCAGCAGCGCAGATTATTGGCAACAGCCCCAGCATTTT. This translates into CASSADYWQQPQHF. The whole variable domain, remainder taken from reference TRBV9 and TRBJ1-5, is DSGVTQTPKHLITATGQRVTLRCSPRSGDLSVYWYQQSLDQGLQFLIQYYNGEERAKGNILERFSAQQFPDLHSELNLSSLELGDSALYFCASSADYWQQPQHFGDGTRLSIL.

This clonotype has a count of ten or more. This chain links TRBV20-1 with TRBJ2-4, with D maybe TRBD2 (6 bases). The germline V gene encodes CDR1 DFQATT and CDR2 SNEGSKA (reference sequence). The CDR3 loop spans 14 amino acids. V was shortened by 0 bases and J by 4 bases, with 10 bases between the two germline ends. The CDR3 sequence is CSARDGAGKNIQYF. The CDR3 DNA reads as TGCAGTGCTAGAGATGGGGCGGGGAAAAACATTCAGTACTTC.

The CDR3 is CASSQIRGSTNEKLFF. CDR3 DNA sequence: TGTGCCAGCAGCCAAATAAGGGGATCAACTAATGAAAAACTGTTTTTT. V usage is TRBV7-8 and J usage is TRBJ1-4; maybe TRBD1 (5 bases). Between the trimmed V and J ends, which lost 5 bases and 0 bases, there was a span of 13 bases. The CDR3 is made up of 16 amino acids. Germline lookup yields CDR1 SGHVS and CDR2 FQNEAQ.

In this sample, this clonotype turned up a few times. The V gene is TRBV4-2, the J gene TRBJ1-2; no clear D gene. The CDR3 contains 13 residues. The germline V gene encodes CDR1 LGHNA and CDR2 YNFKEQ. V was cut by 1 base and J by 9 bases, with 12 bases left in between. As DNA, the CDR3 is TGTGCCAGCAGCCAAGCAAACAGAGGCAGCTACACCTTC. Translating it yields CASSQANRGSYTF.

This clonotype was seen more than once but under ten times. V is TRBV29-1 and J is TRBJ2-7, with 9 bases fitting TRBD1. Germline V lookup: CDR1 SQVTM, CDR2 ANQGSEA. The CDR3 is made up of 13 amino acids. V trimming: 7 bases; J trimming: 3 bases; junction bases outside the gene matches: 7. CDR3 bases: TGCAGCGCCCGGGACAGGGAAGACTACGAGCAGTACTTC. It encodes CSARDREDYEQYF.

This clonotype was seen a handful of times. The chain joins TRBV24-1 to TRBJ2-1; 8 bases line up with TRBD2. This CDR3 contains 14 residues. Unmatched junction bases numbered 5, after V lost 4 bases and J lost 7 bases. Per the germline V gene, CDR1 is KGHDR and CDR2 is SFDVKD. CDR3 DNA: TGTGCCACCAGTGACCCGGGACTAGTAAATGAGCAGTTCTTC. Its protein product is CATSDPGLVNEQFF.

This clonotype was counted a few times. V usage is TRBV6-5 and J usage is TRBJ2-1; D uncertain. V was shortened by 2 bases and J by 10 bases, with 12 bases between the two germline ends. The CDR3 is 13 residues long. Germline lookup yields CDR1 MNHEY and CDR2 SVGAGI. This CDR3 reads CASSYHGPGEQFF. In DNA, the CDR3 is TGTGCCAGCAGTTACCACGGACCTGGCGAGCAGTTCTTC.

The sample holds a few counts of this clonotype. V and J are TRBV10-3 and TRBJ1-2; no reliable D call. The CDR3 extends over 13 amino acids. V shed 6 bases and J shed 7 bases, with 15 bases lying between them. Germline V gives CDR1 ENHRY, CDR2 SYGVKD. In nucleotides, the CDR3 is TGTGCCATCAGCCCCAGCGTGGGGTTTGGCTACACCTTC. Its protein product is CAISPSVGFGYTF.

This chain links TRBV20-1 with TRBJ2-7; the D gene is possibly TRBD2 (5 bases). V dropped 3 bases and J dropped 7 bases, with 13 bases sitting between them. From germline, CDR1 is DFQATT and CDR2 SNEGSKA (reference sequence). The CDR3 covers 12 residues. The CDR3 loop reads CSAREVGREQYF. The CDR3 DNA reads TGCAGTGCTAGGGAGGTGGGTCGAGAGCAGTACTTC.

This clonotype occurred a few times. The chain is built from TRBV4-3 and TRBJ2-7; the match to TRBD1 covers 8 bases. V shed 3 bases and J 12 bases; nucleotides not matched to a gene: 7. The CDR3 totals 12 residues. Germline V gene lookup returns CDR1 LGHNA and CDR2 YSLEER. DNA of the CDR3: TGCGCCAGCAGCCAGTCGACAGGGGCCAGGTACTTC. Translation gives CASSQSTGARYF.